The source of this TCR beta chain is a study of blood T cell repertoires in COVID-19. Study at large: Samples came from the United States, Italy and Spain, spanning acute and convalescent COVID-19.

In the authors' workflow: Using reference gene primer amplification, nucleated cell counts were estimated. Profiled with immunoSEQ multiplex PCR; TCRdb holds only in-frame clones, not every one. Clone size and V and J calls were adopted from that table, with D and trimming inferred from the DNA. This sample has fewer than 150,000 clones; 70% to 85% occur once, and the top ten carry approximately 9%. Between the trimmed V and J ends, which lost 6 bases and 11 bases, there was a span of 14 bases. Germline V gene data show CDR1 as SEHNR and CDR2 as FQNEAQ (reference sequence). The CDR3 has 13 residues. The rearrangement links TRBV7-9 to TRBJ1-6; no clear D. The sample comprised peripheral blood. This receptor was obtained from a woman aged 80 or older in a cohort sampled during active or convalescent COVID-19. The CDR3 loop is CASSEARGTPLHF. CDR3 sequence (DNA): TGTGCCAGCAGTGAGGCCCGGGGAACACCCCTCCACTTT. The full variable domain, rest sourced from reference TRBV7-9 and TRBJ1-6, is DTGVSQNPRHKITKRGQNVTFRCDPISEHNRLYWYRQTLGQGPEFLTYFQNEAQLEKSRLLSDRFSAERPKGSFSTLEIQRTEQGDSAMYLCASSEARGTPLHFGNGTRLTVT.